Detailed here is one T cell receptor (beta chain). In the study's own analysis: Amplification from reference gene primers served as the basis for estimated nucleated cell counts. Generated by immunoSEQ multiplex PCR, the TCRdb table keeps only in-frame clones and is missing some. That table furnishes V, J and clone size, whereas the DNA furnished D and trimming. The sample consists of approximately 140,000 clones, about 91% of them appearing once. This sample was included in a study of blood T cell repertoires in COVID-19. The overall study: T cells, B-cell-depleted T cells, or PBMCs supplied cDNA or gDNA.

The clonotype was recovered from a woman aged 60 to 75 with acute or convalescent COVID-19. Sequenced: peripheral blood.

CDR3 residues: CASRNLEQSSSYNSPLHF. CDR3 in DNA: TGTGCCAGCCGCAATTTGGAACAGTCGAGCTCCTATAATTCACCCCTCCACTTT. The chain couples TRBV2 to TRBJ1-6; D not certain. Germline loops: CDR1 SNHLY, CDR2 FYNNEI. This CDR3 has 18 amino acids. V was shortened by 8 bases and J by 0 bases, with 20 bases between the two germline ends. Full variable domain (rest looked up from reference TRBV2 and TRBJ1-6): EPEVTQTPSHQVTQMGQEVILRCVPISNHLYFYWYRQILGQKVEFLVSFYNNEISEKSEIFDDQFSVERPDGSNFTLKIRSTKLEDSAMYFCASRNLEQSSSYNSPLHFGNGTRLTVT.